Here is one T cell receptor (beta chain) with its context. Its antigen remains unknown. This record belongs to a study of OX40 agonist ivuxolimab in advanced cancers. Findings and limits, study-wide: More expanded clones were found, on average, in CD8+ than in CD4+ T cells. Clonal expansion in partial responders at 0.1-3.0 mg/kg ranked among the lowest.

Profiling relied on immunoSEQ multiplex PCR, and the TCRdb table lists in-frame clones only, not all of them. The sample holds fewer than 70,000 clones; approximately 91% are singletons and the top ten take 0.7% to 0.95%. CDR1 and CDR2 (germline): SNHLY, FYNNEI. V lost 2 bases, J lost 1 base, and 5 bases lay in between. The CDR3 is 14 residues long. Source: CD4+ or CD8+ T cells sorted from blood, taken in a trial of the OX40 agonist ivuxolimab. The chain is built from TRBV2 and TRBJ2-2; unclear D gene. This receptor was obtained from an adult with an advanced solid tumor such as melanoma, head and neck, liver or kidney cancer. CDR3 protein: CASSETRNTGELFF. The DNA for the CDR3 is TGTGCCAGCAGTGAAACGAGGAACACCGGGGAGCTGTTTTTT. The full variable domain, completed using reference TRBV2 and TRBJ2-2, is EPEVTQTPSHQVTQMGQEVILRCVPISNHLYFYWYRQILGQKVEFLVSFYNNEISEKSEIFDDQFSVERPDGSNFTLKIRSTKLEDSAMYFCASSETRNTGELFFGEGSRLTVL.